Here is one TCR beta chain with its context. Its target is unknown. The table came from immunoSEQ multiplex PCR; TCRdb's copy has only in-frame clones and leaves some out. The sample lists 50,000 to 55,000 clones, 75% to 90% occurring once. Per the germline V gene, CDR1 is LGHNA and CDR2 is YSLEER. The CDR3 is made up of 15 amino acids. V dropped 1 base and J dropped 0 bases, with 9 bases sitting between them. The data originate from a study of T cells in localized non-small cell lung cancer. Study findings and constraints: In uninvolved adjacent lung, T cell clonality reached its highest value, exceeding tumor. Because only a single region of the tumor was sequenced, heterogeneity remains possible. Longer survival (overall) was linked to higher T cell density in blood. Median detection of top 100 tumor clones in adjacent lung was under 75 clones.

The rearrangement uses TRBV4-3 and TRBJ1-2; D gene uncertain. This material consisted of peripheral blood mononuclear cells, taken before any cancer treatment. The receptor's source is a man aged 35-69 years with stage III lung adenocarcinoma. The CDR3 region is CASSQARNSNYGYTF. The CDR3 DNA follows: TGCGCCAGCAGCCAAGCACGTAACTCTAACTATGGCTACACCTTC.